This TCR beta chain was found in a study of Ad26.COV2.S vaccination and SARS-CoV-2 variants. CDR3 length equals 13 residues. Germline values: CDR1 MNHEY, CDR2 SVGAGI. Trimming left V 6 bases short and J 3 bases short, with 12 bases between. Sample treatment: about 20 received Ad26.COV2.S at low or high dose, single or two shots; about 5 received placebo; per-sample allocation not given. Day 63 after the first vaccine or placebo injection was the time point for sampling. It was an adult aged 18-55 years in Boston who was the donor. Assay used: immunoSEQ multiplex PCR; TCRdb lists only in-frame clones, some missing. Of over 400,000 clones detected, roughly 90% appear once; the ten largest clones hold over 1.5%.

The rearrangement uses TRBV6-5 and TRBJ2-7; possibly TRBD1 or TRBD2 for D (7 bases each). This specimen was peripheral blood, taken in a trial of Ad26.COV2.S vaccine versus placebo. The clonotype was recovered from a person aged 18 to 65 who received the Ad26.COV2.S COVID-19 vaccine or a placebo. CDR3 DNA sequence: TGTGCCAGCAGCGACAGGGAGGGCTACGAGCAGTACTTC. Its translation: CASSDREGYEQYF.